What follows is one T cell receptor (beta chain) and its context. Its target is not known. The data belong to a study of T cell responses to AZD1222 COVID-19 vaccine. Combined were second doses at about 4 or about 12 weeks. Trimming took 3 bases from V and 7 from J, leaving 16 bases between them. This CDR3 has 14 residues. CDR1 is SNHLY and CDR2 is FYNNEI in the germline V gene. Using immunoSEQ multiplex PCR, the repertoire was profiled, and TCRdb retains in-frame clones only, with some absent. Here the sample spans more than 90,000 clones, approximately 90% being singletons. General observations from the study: Donors in the cohort were predominantly white British and more often female, and clonal diversity was possibly underestimated.

The sample consisted of peripheral blood, taken 28 days after the second AZD1222 dose. V gene TRBV2 combines with J gene TRBJ2-7, with D possibly being TRBD2 (7 bases). This receptor was obtained from an adult who received the AZD1222 COVID-19 vaccine. The CDR3 here is CASSDRGASNEQYF. As DNA, the CDR3 is TGTGCCAGCAGTGATCGGGGGGCGTCGAATGAGCAGTACTTC. Drawing the rest from reference TRBV2 and TRBJ2-7, the complete variable domain is EPEVTQTPSHQVTQMGQEVILRCVPISNHLYFYWYRQILGQKVEFLVSFYNNEISEKSEIFDDQFSVERPDGSNFTLKIRSTKLEDSAMYFCASSDRGASNEQYFGPGTRLTVT.